This is a list of T cell receptor beta chains from one sample in a study of somatic mutations in cytotoxic T cells in rheumatoid arthritis. Libraries were prepared by immunoSEQ multiplex PCR; TCRdb keeps only in-frame clonotypes and omits some of them. In the table there are roughly 4,700 clones, around 72% of which are singletons. The sequencing sample was made of CD8+ T cells sorted from blood. Receptors originate from an older man with rheumatoid arthritis. Each CDR3 is given with its conserved first and last residue. The D gene is left open where the match is weak. Rows may omit the clone size; those that give it use once, few, many or a size class.

d_gene: -; abundance: -; v_gene: TRBV28; j_gene: TRBJ2-6; CDR3nt: TGTGCCAGCAGTTTTCCCAACTCTGGGGCCAACGTCCTGACTTTC; CDR3aa: CASSFPNSGANVLTF
d_gene: TRBD1; abundance: -; v_gene: TRBV2; j_gene: TRBJ2-7; CDR3nt: TGTGCCAGCATGATCGGGACAGGACTCGCCTACGAGCAGTACTTC; CDR3aa: CASMIGTGLAYEQYF
d_gene: TRBD2; abundance: -; v_gene: TRBV19; j_gene: TRBJ2-1; CDR3nt: TGTGCCAGTAGTATGACTAGCGGGAGTTTCGATGAGCAGTTCTTC; CDR3aa: CASSMTSGSFDEQFF
d_gene: -; abundance: -; v_gene: TRBV7-3; j_gene: TRBJ1-1; CDR3nt: TGTGCCAGCAGCCTTCGGGGGGACGGTAACACTGAAGCTTTCTTT; CDR3aa: CASSLRGDGNTEAFF
d_gene: -; abundance: -; v_gene: TRBV6-1; j_gene: TRBJ2-1; CDR3nt: TGTGCCAGCATTGGTAGCTCCTACAATGAGCAGTTCTTC; CDR3aa: CASIGSSYNEQFF
d_gene: TRBD2; abundance: -; v_gene: TRBV7-3; j_gene: TRBJ2-7; CDR3nt: TGTGCCAGCAGCCATCCGGGACTAGCGAGACACGAGCAGTACTTC; CDR3aa: CASSHPGLARHEQYF
d_gene: TRBD1; abundance: once; v_gene: TRBV11-3; j_gene: TRBJ2-1; CDR3nt: TGTGCCAGCAGCCCCCGGGACAGGGGGAATGAGCAGTTCTTC; CDR3aa: CASSPRDRGNEQFF
d_gene: -; abundance: -; v_gene: TRBV4-1; j_gene: TRBJ2-7; CDR3nt: TGCGCCAGCAGCCAAGCTCACAGACAGACCTACGAGCAGTACTTC; CDR3aa: CASSQAHRQTYEQYF
d_gene: -; abundance: -; v_gene: TRBV11-1; j_gene: TRBJ2-5; CDR3nt: TGTGCCACCGGGGACATTCAAGAGACCCAGTACTTC; CDR3aa: CATGDIQETQYF
d_gene: TRBD2; abundance: -; v_gene: TRBV9; j_gene: TRBJ2-7; CDR3nt: TGTGCCAGCAGCGTAGAGGGACTAGCGGGAGCCTACGAGCAGTACTTC; CDR3aa: CASSVEGLAGAYEQYF
d_gene: TRBD1; abundance: few; v_gene: TRBV29-1; j_gene: TRBJ2-1; CDR3nt: TGCAGCGTTGAGGGGACAGGAGCCTACAATGAGCAGTTCTTC; CDR3aa: CSVEGTGAYNEQFF
d_gene: TRBD2; abundance: -; v_gene: TRBV9; j_gene: TRBJ2-3; CDR3nt: TGTGCCAGCAGCTTAGTTAGCGGGGGAGCGGATACGCAGTATTTT; CDR3aa: CASSLVSGGADTQYF
d_gene: -; abundance: -; v_gene: TRBV11-3; j_gene: TRBJ2-2; CDR3nt: TGTGCCAGCAGCTTAGCTCCTTCGGTCCACGGGGAGCTGTTTTTT; CDR3aa: CASSLAPSVHGELFF
d_gene: TRBD1; abundance: -; v_gene: TRBV11-2; j_gene: TRBJ2-7; CDR3nt: TGTGCCAGCAGCATTAGGACAGGACCTCAATACGAGCAGTACTTC; CDR3aa: CASSIRTGPQYEQYF
d_gene: -; abundance: -; v_gene: TRBV9; j_gene: TRBJ2-1; CDR3nt: TGTGCCAGCAGCGTAGCTTCAGCGCCCAATGAGCAGTTCTTC; CDR3aa: CASSVASAPNEQFF
d_gene: -; abundance: -; v_gene: TRBV28; j_gene: TRBJ2-7; CDR3nt: TGTGCCACCCGTCTTAGGGAGCTCGAGCAGTACTTC; CDR3aa: CATRLRELEQYF
d_gene: TRBD1; abundance: -; v_gene: TRBV5-1; j_gene: TRBJ2-3; CDR3nt: TGCGCCAGCAGCTGGACAGGGTCAGATACGCAGTATTTT; CDR3aa: CASSWTGSDTQYF
d_gene: -; abundance: -; v_gene: TRBV13; j_gene: TRBJ2-7; CDR3nt: TGTGCCAGCAGCTTATACAAATACGAGCAGTACTTC; CDR3aa: CASSLYKYEQYF
d_gene: -; abundance: once; v_gene: TRBV7-9; j_gene: TRBJ2-2; CDR3nt: TGTGCCAGCAGCTTGGGACTCCCGAACACCGGGGAGCTGTTTTTT; CDR3aa: CASSLGLPNTGELFF
d_gene: -; abundance: -; v_gene: TRBV7-6; j_gene: TRBJ1-3; CDR3nt: TGTGCCAGCAGCTCCGAACCGACAGTCTCTGGAAACACCATATATTTT; CDR3aa: CASSSEPTVSGNTIYF
d_gene: -; abundance: -; v_gene: TRBV5-1; j_gene: TRBJ1-1; CDR3nt: TGCGCCAGCAGCTTGAGGCAGGTCACTGAAGCTTTCTTT; CDR3aa: CASSLRQVTEAFF
d_gene: -; abundance: -; v_gene: TRBV5-8; j_gene: TRBJ2-1; CDR3nt: TGTGCCAGCACCAATAGGGGGTCCTACAATGAGCAGTTCTTC; CDR3aa: CASTNRGSYNEQFF
d_gene: -; abundance: -; v_gene: TRBV5-6; j_gene: TRBJ2-3; CDR3nt: TGTGCCAGCAGCTTGGGAGAGAGCACAGATACGCAGTATTTT; CDR3aa: CASSLGESTDTQYF
d_gene: -; abundance: -; v_gene: TRBV9; j_gene: TRBJ1-6; CDR3nt: TGTGCCAGCAGCGTTAGGGGTGGTAATTCACCCCTCCACTTT; CDR3aa: CASSVRGGNSPLHF
d_gene: -; abundance: -; v_gene: TRBV6-1; j_gene: TRBJ2-5; CDR3nt: TGTGCCAGCAGCTTATACGACGGAGAAGAGACCCAGTACTTC; CDR3aa: CASSLYDGEETQYF
d_gene: TRBD2; abundance: few; v_gene: TRBV2; j_gene: TRBJ2-7; CDR3nt: TGTGCCAGCACCGGGACTAGTCAATACGAGCAGTACTTC; CDR3aa: CASTGTSQYEQYF
d_gene: -; abundance: -; v_gene: TRBV2; j_gene: TRBJ2-3; CDR3nt: TGTGCCAGCAGTGCAGATGGTTCTAGCACAGATACGCAGTATTTT; CDR3aa: CASSADGSSTDTQYF
d_gene: TRBD2; abundance: -; v_gene: TRBV28; j_gene: TRBJ2-3; CDR3nt: TGTGCCAGCAGCGCTAGCGGGATCGGGGCAGATACGCAGTATTTT; CDR3aa: CASSASGIGADTQYF
d_gene: -; abundance: -; v_gene: TRBV30; j_gene: TRBJ1-6; CDR3nt: TGTGCCTGGAGCGGGGGGAATAATTCACCCCTCCACTTT; CDR3aa: CAWSGGNNSPLHF
d_gene: -; abundance: -; v_gene: TRBV11-2; j_gene: TRBJ2-1; CDR3nt: TGTGCCAGCAGCTTAGTCTCGATCCCAGCCTACAATGAGCAGTTCTTC; CDR3aa: CASSLVSIPAYNEQFF
d_gene: -; abundance: -; v_gene: TRBV4-1; j_gene: TRBJ2-2; CDR3nt: TGCGCCAGCAGCCAGACTACCCACACCACCGGGGAGCTGTTTTTT; CDR3aa: CASSQTTHTTGELFF
d_gene: TRBD2; abundance: -; v_gene: TRBV4-1; j_gene: TRBJ2-3; CDR3nt: TGCGCCAGCAGCCACACTAGCGGGGGGGCCGCGGATACGCAGTATTTT; CDR3aa: CASSHTSGGAADTQYF
d_gene: -; abundance: -; v_gene: TRBV6-5; j_gene: TRBJ2-3; CDR3nt: TGTGCCAGCAGTTACTCGTCCCTGGATACGCAGTATTTT; CDR3aa: CASSYSSLDTQYF
d_gene: TRBD2; abundance: -; v_gene: TRBV30; j_gene: TRBJ2-1; CDR3nt: TGTGCCTGGAGTCTAGCGGGGGGTGGTGAGCAGTTCTTC; CDR3aa: CAWSLAGGGEQFF
d_gene: TRBD1; abundance: -; v_gene: TRBV5-4; j_gene: TRBJ2-7; CDR3nt: TGTGCCAGCAGCTTTAAAGGGACAGCCTACGAGCAGTACTTC; CDR3aa: CASSFKGTAYEQYF
d_gene: TRBD1; abundance: -; v_gene: TRBV6-1; j_gene: TRBJ1-4; CDR3nt: TGTGCCAGCAGTGTCCGACAGGGGGCCTATGAAAAACTGTTTTTT; CDR3aa: CASSVRQGAYEKLFF
d_gene: TRBD1; abundance: -; v_gene: TRBV5-8; j_gene: TRBJ1-3; CDR3nt: TGTGCCAGCAGCCTAGACAGGGTTGAGGACACCATATATTTT; CDR3aa: CASSLDRVEDTIYF
d_gene: TRBD1; abundance: -; v_gene: TRBV6-5; j_gene: TRBJ2-1; CDR3nt: TGTGCCAGCAGTAACAGGGGGCCGTCCTACAATGAGCAGTTCTTC; CDR3aa: CASSNRGPSYNEQFF
d_gene: -; abundance: -; v_gene: TRBV5-1; j_gene: TRBJ2-1; CDR3nt: TGCGCCAGCAGCTGGAAGACTAGTCTAAAGGCTAATGAGCAGTTCTTC; CDR3aa: CASSWKTSLKANEQFF
d_gene: TRBD1; abundance: -; v_gene: TRBV10-3; j_gene: TRBJ1-5; CDR3nt: TGTGCCATCAGTGATTTGGACAGGGAACAGCCCCAGCATTTT; CDR3aa: CAISDLDREQPQHF
d_gene: TRBD1; abundance: -; v_gene: TRBV18; j_gene: TRBJ2-7; CDR3nt: TGTGCCAGCTCACCATCACGGACAGGTGTCTACGAGCAGTACTTC; CDR3aa: CASSPSRTGVYEQYF
d_gene: -; abundance: -; v_gene: TRBV6-5; j_gene: TRBJ2-5; CDR3nt: TGTGCCAGCAGTTACTCCGCAGGGGAAGAGACCCAGTACTTC; CDR3aa: CASSYSAGEETQYF
d_gene: -; abundance: -; v_gene: TRBV5-1; j_gene: TRBJ2-7; CDR3nt: TGCGCCAGCAGCCCTACAGGTTACTACGAGCAGTACTTC; CDR3aa: CASSPTGYYEQYF
d_gene: -; abundance: -; v_gene: TRBV2; j_gene: TRBJ2-7; CDR3nt: TGTGCCAGCAGTGAGGAGTCCTACGAGCAGTACTTC; CDR3aa: CASSEESYEQYF
d_gene: TRBD1; abundance: -; v_gene: TRBV27; j_gene: TRBJ1-1; CDR3nt: TGTGCCAGCAGTTTCTCCGGGACAGGGGCTAGGGCTTTCTTT; CDR3aa: CASSFSGTGARAFF
d_gene: -; abundance: -; v_gene: TRBV11-2; j_gene: TRBJ1-2; CDR3nt: TGTGCCAGCAGCTTAGGGTCAGGGGATGGCTACACCTTC; CDR3aa: CASSLGSGDGYTF
d_gene: -; abundance: -; v_gene: TRBV4-3; j_gene: TRBJ1-3; CDR3nt: TGCGCCAGCAGCTCGGACAGCCAGAGCTCTGGAAACACCATATATTTT; CDR3aa: CASSSDSQSSGNTIYF
d_gene: -; abundance: -; v_gene: TRBV28; j_gene: TRBJ2-2; CDR3nt: TGTGCCAGCAGTTTATTCACGGGAGTGGAGACCGGGGAGCTGTTTTTT; CDR3aa: CASSLFTGVETGELFF
d_gene: TRBD1; abundance: -; v_gene: TRBV19; j_gene: TRBJ2-7; CDR3nt: TGTGCCAGTAGTATCGCAACAGGGGGCACCGAGCAGTACTTC; CDR3aa: CASSIATGGTEQYF
d_gene: -; abundance: once; v_gene: TRBV4-1; j_gene: TRBJ1-5; CDR3nt: TGCGCCAGCAGCCAAGTATCGGGGAACGGGAATCAGCCCCAGCATTTT; CDR3aa: CASSQVSGNGNQPQHF
d_gene: -; abundance: -; v_gene: TRBV5-1; j_gene: TRBJ1-1; CDR3nt: TGCGCCAGCAGCCCGTCGGGGTCGAACACTGAAGCTTTCTTT; CDR3aa: CASSPSGSNTEAFF
d_gene: TRBD1; abundance: once; v_gene: TRBV11-2; j_gene: TRBJ2-7; CDR3nt: TGTGCCAGCAGCTTAGACCCCCTAACGACAGGGGGCGGATTATACGAGCAGTACTTC; CDR3aa: CASSLDPLTTGGGLYEQYF
d_gene: -; abundance: -; v_gene: TRBV7-9; j_gene: TRBJ1-1; CDR3nt: TGTGCCAGCAGCTGGGGGGAATTTGAAGCTTTCTTT; CDR3aa: CASSWGEFEAFF